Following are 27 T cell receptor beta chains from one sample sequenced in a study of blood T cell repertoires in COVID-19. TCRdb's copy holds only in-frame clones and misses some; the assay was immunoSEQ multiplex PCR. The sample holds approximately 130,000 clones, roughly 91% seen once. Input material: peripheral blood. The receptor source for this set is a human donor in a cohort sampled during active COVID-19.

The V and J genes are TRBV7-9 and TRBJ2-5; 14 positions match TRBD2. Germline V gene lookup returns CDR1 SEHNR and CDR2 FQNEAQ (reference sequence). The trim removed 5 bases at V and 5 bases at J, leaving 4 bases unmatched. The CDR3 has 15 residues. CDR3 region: CASSPGTSGSETQYF. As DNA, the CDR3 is TGTGCCAGCAGCCCGGGGACTAGCGGGAGTGAGACCCAGTACTTC.

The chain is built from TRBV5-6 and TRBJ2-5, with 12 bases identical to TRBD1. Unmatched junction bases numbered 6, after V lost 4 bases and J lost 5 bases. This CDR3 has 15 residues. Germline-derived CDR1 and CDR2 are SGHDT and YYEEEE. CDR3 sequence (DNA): TGTGCCAGCAGCCCGGGGACAGGGGGCCGGGAGACCCAGTACTTC. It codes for CASSPGTGGRETQYF.

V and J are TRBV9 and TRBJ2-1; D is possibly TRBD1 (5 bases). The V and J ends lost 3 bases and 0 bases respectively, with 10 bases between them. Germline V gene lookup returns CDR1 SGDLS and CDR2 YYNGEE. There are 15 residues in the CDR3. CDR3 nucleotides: TGTGCCAGCAGCGCCAGGGCGACCTCCTACAATGAGCAGTTCTTC. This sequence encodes CASSARATSYNEQFF.

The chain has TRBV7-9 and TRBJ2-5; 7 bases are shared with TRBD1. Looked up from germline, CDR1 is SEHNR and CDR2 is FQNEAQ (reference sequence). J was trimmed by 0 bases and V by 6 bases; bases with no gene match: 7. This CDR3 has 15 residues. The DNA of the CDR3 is TGTGCCAGCAGAACCCAGGGGGTAGACCAAGAGACCCAGTACTTC. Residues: CASRTQGVDQETQYF.

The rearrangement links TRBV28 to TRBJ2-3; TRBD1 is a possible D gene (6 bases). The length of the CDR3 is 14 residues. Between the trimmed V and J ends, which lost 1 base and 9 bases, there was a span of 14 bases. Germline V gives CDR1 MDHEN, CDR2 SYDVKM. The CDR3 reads CASSLFAARGTQYF. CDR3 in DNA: TGTGCCAGCAGTTTATTCGCGGCGAGGGGGACGCAGTATTTT.

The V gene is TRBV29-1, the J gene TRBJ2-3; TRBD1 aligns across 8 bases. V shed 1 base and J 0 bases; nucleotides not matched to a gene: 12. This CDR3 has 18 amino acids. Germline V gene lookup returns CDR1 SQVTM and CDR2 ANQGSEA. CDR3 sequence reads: CSVEAVTGEPFSTDTQYF. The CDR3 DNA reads TGCAGCGTTGAAGCAGTGACAGGGGAACCCTTTAGCACAGATACGCAGTATTTT.

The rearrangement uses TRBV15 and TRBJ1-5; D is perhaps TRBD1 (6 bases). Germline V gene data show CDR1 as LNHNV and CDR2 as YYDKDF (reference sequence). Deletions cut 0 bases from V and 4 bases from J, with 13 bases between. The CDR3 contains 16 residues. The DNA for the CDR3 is TGTGCCACCAGCAGAGATGGGGGCTCTCGAAATCAGCCCCAGCATTTT. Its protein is CATSRDGGSRNQPQHF.

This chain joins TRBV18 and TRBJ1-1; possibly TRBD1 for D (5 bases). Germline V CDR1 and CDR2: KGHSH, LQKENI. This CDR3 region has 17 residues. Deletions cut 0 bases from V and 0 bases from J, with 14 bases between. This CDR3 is CASSPPGNPGLNTEAFF. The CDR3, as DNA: TGTGCCAGCTCACCACCGGGAAATCCAGGGTTGAACACTGAAGCTTTCTTT.

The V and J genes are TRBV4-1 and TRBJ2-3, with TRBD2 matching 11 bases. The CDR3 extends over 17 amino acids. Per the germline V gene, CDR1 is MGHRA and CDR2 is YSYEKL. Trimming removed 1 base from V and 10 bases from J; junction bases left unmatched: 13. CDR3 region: CASSQAQGVLAGDPQYF. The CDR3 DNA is TGCGCCAGCAGCCAAGCACAGGGGGTACTAGCGGGGGACCCGCAGTATTTT.

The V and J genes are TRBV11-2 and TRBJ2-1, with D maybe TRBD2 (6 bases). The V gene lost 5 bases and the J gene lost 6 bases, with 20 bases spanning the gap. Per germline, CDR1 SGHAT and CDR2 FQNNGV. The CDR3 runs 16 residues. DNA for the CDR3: TGTGCCAGCAGCCCCAATAGGGCGGGAAGATTCAATGAGCAGTTCTTC. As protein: CASSPNRAGRFNEQFF.

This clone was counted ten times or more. The CDR3 sequence is CASSQRYTDRGHGYTF. The CDR3 DNA sequence: TGCGCCAGCAGCCAAAGATATACAGACAGGGGGCATGGCTACACCTTC. V usage is TRBV4-1 and J usage is TRBJ1-2; 10 bases line up with TRBD1. CDR1 is MGHRA, CDR2 YSYEKL, per germline. The CDR3 is 16 residues long. Trimming took 2 bases from V and 6 from J; bases not matched to a gene: 9.

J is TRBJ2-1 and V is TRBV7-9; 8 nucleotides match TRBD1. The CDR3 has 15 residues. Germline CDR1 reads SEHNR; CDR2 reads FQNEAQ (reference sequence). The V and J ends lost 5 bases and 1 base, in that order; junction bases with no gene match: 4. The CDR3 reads CASSERTGSYNEQFF. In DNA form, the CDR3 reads TGTGCCAGCAGCGAAAGGACAGGGTCCTACAATGAGCAGTTCTTC.

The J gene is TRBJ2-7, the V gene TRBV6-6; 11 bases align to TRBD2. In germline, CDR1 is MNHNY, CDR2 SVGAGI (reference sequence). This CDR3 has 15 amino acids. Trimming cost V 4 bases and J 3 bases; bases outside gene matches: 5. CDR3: CASSSEGLADYEQYF. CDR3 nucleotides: TGTGCCAGCAGTTCCGAGGGACTAGCGGACTACGAGCAGTACTTC.

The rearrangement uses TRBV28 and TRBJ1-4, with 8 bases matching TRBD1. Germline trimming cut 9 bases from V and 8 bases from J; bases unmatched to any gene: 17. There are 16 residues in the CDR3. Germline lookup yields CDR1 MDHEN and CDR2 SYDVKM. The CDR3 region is CASFETGVPQREKLFF. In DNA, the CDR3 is TGTGCCAGTTTTGAGACAGGGGTACCCCAGAGGGAAAAACTGTTTTTT.

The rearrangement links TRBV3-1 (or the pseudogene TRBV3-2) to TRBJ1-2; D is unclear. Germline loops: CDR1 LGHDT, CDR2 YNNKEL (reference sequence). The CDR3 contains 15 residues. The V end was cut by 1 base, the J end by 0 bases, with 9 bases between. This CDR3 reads CASSQVGPSNYGYTF. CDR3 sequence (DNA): TGTGCCAGCAGCCAAGTGGGCCCATCTAACTATGGCTACACCTTC.

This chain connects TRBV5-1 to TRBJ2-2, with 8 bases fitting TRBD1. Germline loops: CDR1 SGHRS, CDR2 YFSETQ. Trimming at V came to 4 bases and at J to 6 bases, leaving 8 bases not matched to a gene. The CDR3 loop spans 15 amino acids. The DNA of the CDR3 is TGCGCCAGCAGCCCCCGGACAGGGCACTCCGGGGAGCTGTTTTTT. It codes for CASSPRTGHSGELFF. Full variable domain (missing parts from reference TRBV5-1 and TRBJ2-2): KAGVTQTPRYLIKTRGQQVTLSCSPISGHRSVSWYQQTPGQGLQFLFEYFSETQRNKGNFPGRFSGRQFSNSRSEMNVSTLELGDSALYLCASSPRTGHSGELFFGEGSRLTVL.

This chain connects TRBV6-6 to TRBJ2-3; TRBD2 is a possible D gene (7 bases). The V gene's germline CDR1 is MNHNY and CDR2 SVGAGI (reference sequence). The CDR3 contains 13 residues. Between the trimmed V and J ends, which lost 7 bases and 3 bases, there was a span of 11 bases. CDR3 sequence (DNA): TGTGCCAGCAAGGGGGGGAGTACAGATACGCAGTATTTT. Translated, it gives CASKGGSTDTQYF.

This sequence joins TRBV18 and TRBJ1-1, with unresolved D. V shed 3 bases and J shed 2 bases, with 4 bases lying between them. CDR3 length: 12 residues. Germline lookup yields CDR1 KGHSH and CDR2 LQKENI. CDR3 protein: CASSPFNTEAFF. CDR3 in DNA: TGTGCCAGCTCACCCTTTAACACTGAAGCTTTCTTT.

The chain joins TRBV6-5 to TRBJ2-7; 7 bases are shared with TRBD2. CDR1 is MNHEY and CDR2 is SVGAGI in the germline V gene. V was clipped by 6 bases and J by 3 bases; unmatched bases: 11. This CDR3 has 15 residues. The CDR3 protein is CASSPVRSSGYEQYF. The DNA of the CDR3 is TGTGCCAGCAGCCCGGTTAGGTCTAGCGGCTACGAGCAGTACTTC.

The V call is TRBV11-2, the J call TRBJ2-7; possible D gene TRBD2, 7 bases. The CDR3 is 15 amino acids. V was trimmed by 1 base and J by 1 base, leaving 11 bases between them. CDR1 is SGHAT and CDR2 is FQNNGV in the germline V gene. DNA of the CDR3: TGTGCCAGCAGCTTAGTAGGGGGGGGGTCCTACGAGCAGTACTTC. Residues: CASSLVGGGSYEQYF.

For the CDR3, the DNA is TGTGCCAGCAGCTTGCCAACCCAGGGATCCCTGGAGACCCAGTACTTC. Its translation is CASSLPTQGSLETQYF. The chain combines TRBV11-2 with TRBJ2-5; D possibly corresponds to TRBD1 (5 bases). Germline V gene data show CDR1 as SGHAT and CDR2 as FQNNGV. Deletions cut 3 bases from V and 5 bases from J, with 19 bases between. The CDR3 consists of 16 residues. The full variable domain, with the rest looked up from reference TRBV11-2 and TRBJ2-5, is EAGVAQSPRYKIIEKRQSVAFWCNPISGHATLYWYQQILGQGPKLLIQFQNNGVVDDSQLPKDRFSAERLKGVDSTLKIQPAKLEDSAVYLCASSLPTQGSLETQYFGPGTRLLVL.

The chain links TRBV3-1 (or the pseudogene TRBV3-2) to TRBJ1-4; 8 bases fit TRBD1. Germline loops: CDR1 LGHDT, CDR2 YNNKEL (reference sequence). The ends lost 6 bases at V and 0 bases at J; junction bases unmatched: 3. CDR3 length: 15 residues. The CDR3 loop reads CASRQQGATNEKLFF. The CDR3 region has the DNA TGTGCCAGCAGGCAACAGGGGGCAACTAATGAAAAACTGTTTTTT.

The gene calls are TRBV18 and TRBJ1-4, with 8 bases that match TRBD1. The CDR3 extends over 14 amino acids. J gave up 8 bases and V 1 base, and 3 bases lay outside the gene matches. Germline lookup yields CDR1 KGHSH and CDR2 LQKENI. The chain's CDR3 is CASSPQGQGEKLFF. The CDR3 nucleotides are TGTGCCAGCTCACCACAAGGACAGGGAGAAAAACTGTTTTTT.

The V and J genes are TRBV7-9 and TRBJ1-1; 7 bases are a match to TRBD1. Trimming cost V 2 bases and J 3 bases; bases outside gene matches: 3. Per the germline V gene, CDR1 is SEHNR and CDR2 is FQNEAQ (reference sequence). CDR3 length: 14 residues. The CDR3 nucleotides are TGTGCCAGCAGCTTACGTCAGGGGGACACTGAAGCTTTCTTT. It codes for CASSLRQGDTEAFF.

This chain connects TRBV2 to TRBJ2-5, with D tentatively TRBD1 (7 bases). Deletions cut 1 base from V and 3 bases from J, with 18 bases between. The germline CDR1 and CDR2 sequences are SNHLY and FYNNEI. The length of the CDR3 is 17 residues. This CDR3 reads CASSEDETEGAKETQYF. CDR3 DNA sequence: TGTGCCAGCAGTGAAGATGAAACGGAGGGGGCGAAAGAGACCCAGTACTTC.

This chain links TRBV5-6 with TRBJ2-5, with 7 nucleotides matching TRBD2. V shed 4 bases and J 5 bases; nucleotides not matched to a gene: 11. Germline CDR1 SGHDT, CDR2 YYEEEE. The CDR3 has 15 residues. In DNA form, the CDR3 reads TGTGCCAGCAGCCCCCGGGGAGGGTTAAGGGAGACCCAGTACTTC. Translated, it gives CASSPRGGLRETQYF. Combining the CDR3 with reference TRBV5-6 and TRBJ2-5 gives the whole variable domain DAGVTQSPTHLIKTRGQQVTLRCSPKSGHDTVSWYQQALGQGPQFIFQYYEEEERQRGNFPDRFSGHQFPNYSSELNVNALLLGDSALYLCASSPRGGLRETQYFGPGTRLLVL.

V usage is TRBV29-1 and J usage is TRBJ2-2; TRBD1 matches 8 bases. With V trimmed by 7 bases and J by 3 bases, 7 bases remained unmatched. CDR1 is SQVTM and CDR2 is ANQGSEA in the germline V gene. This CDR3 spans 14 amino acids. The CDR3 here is CSGQTGVDTGELFF. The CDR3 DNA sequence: TGCAGCGGACAGACAGGGGTCGACACCGGGGAGCTGTTTTTT.